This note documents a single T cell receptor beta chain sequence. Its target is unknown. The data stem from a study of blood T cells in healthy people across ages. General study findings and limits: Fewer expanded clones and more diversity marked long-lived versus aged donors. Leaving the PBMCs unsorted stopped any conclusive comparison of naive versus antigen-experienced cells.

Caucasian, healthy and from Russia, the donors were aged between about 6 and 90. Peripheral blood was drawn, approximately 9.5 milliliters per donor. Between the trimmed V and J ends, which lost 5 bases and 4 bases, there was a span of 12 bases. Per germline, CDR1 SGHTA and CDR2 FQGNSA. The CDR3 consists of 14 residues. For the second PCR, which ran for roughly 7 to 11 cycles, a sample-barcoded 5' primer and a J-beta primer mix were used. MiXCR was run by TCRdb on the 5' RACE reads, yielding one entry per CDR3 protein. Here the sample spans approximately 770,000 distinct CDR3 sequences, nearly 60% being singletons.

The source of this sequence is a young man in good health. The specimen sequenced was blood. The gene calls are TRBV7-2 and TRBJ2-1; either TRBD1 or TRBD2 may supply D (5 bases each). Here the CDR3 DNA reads TGTGCCAGCAGCCCCCATGGGGGATACAATGAGCAGTTCTTC. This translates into CASSPHGGYNEQFF.